This T cell receptor beta chain was observed in a study of CD8 T cells in Susac syndrome. About the research overall: Intravenous immunoglobulin alone or corticosteroids were being given to patients with Susac syndrome at blood draw, unless they were therapy-naive.

RNA was extracted with the RNeasy kit, and a quantity of roughly 0.45 to 1 ug was reverse transcribed using random hexamers. TCRdb re-called the immunoSEQ multiplex PCR reads through MiXCR, storing one row per CDR3 protein. This table has some 170,000 distinct CDR3 sequences, just under 95% appearing once. Germline assignment: CDR1 PRHDT and CDR2 FYEKMQ (reference sequence). V lost 5 bases and J lost 3; bases outside the gene matches: 11. This CDR3 comprises 17 residues. From blood CD8+ and CD4+ T cells, the TCR beta chain was sequenced. The patients with Susac syndrome satisfied recently defined diagnostic criteria for either definite or probable disease. TEMRA cells were FACS-enriched, while CD8+ and CD4+ T cells were negatively isolated.

The chain carries TRBV13 and TRBJ2-3, with 10 bases fitting TRBD2. The sequencing input was CD4+ T cells from PBMCs. The origin of this receptor is a human donor with Susac syndrome. The CDR3 here is CASSVSGRSIATDTQYF. DNA for the CDR3: TGTGCCAGCAGCGTTAGCGGGAGGAGTATCGCGACAGATACGCAGTATTTT.